The TCR beta chain under discussion was sequenced for a study of blood T cell repertoires in COVID-19. Study at large: Researchers got acute and convalescent COVID-19 samples from the United States, Italy and Spain. Sample material is recorded as cDNA or gDNA derived from T cells, B-cell-depleted T cells, or PBMCs.

This clone appeared once. Additional DNA sequences in this sample encode the identical CDR3. Original data processing: Cell counts per sample came from amplifying reference gene primers. Clones were read by immunoSEQ multiplex PCR, and TCRdb kept only the in-frame ones, dropping some. That table supplies the V and J calls and clone size; D and trimming were determined from the DNA. The repertoire holds some 330,000 clones, less than 90% seen once, with approximately 5% in the top ten. CDR1 is GTSNPN, CDR2 SVGIG, per germline (reference sequence). V was clipped by 0 bases and J by 2 bases, with 7 bases between them. The CDR3 has 13 residues. Self-reported history from a screening survey and questionnaire set each donor's cohort.

This TCR came from a woman between 45 and 60 years old who had recovered from COVID-19. The sequenced material came from PBMCs or T cells enriched from blood (not recorded which). J is TRBJ1-1 and V is TRBV30, with D uncertain. The CDR3: CAWSVRVNTEAFF. The CDR3 DNA reads TGTGCCTGGAGTGTGAGGGTTAACACTGAAGCTTTCTTT.